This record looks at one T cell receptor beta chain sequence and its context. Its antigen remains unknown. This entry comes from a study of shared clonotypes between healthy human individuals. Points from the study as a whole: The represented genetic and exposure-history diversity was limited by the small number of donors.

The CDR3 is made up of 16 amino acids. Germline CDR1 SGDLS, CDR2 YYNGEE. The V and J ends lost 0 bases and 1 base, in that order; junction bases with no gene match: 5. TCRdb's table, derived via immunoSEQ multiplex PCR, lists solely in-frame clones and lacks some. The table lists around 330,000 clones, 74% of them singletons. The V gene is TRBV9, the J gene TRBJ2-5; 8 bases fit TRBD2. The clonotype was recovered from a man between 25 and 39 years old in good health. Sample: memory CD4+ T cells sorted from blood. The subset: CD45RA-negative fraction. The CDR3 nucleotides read TGTGCCAGCAGCGTAGCTACAGGACTAGCCCAAGAGACCCAGTACTTC. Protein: CASSVATGLAQETQYF.